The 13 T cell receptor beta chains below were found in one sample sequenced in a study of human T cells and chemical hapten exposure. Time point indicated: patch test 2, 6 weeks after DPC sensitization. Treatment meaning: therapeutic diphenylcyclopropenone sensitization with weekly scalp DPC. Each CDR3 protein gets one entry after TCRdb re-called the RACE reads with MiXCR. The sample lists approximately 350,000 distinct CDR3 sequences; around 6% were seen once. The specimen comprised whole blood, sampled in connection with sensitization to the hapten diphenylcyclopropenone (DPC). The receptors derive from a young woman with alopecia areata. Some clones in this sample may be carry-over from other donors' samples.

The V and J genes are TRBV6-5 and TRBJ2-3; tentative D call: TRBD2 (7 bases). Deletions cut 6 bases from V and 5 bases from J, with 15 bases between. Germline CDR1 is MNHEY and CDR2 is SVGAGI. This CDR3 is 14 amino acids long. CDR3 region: CASSRGAEGDTQYF. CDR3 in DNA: TGTGCCAGCAGCCGGGGGGCCGAGGGAGATACGCAGTATTTT.

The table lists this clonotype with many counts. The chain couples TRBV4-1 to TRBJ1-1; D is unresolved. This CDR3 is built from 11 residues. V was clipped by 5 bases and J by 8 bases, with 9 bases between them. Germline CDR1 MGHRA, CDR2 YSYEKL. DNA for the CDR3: TGCGCCAGCAGCGGGAACGAGGAAGCTTTCTTT. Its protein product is CASSGNEEAFF.

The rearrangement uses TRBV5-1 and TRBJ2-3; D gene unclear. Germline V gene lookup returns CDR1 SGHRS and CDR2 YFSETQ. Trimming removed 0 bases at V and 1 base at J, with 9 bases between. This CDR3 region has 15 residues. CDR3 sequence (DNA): TGCGCCAGCAGCTTGGCCAGGTTCGGCACAGATACGCAGTATTTT. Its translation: CASSLARFGTDTQYF.

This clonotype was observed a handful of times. The CDR3 loop reads CASSPLSSNTQYF. CDR3 coding DNA: TGTGCCAGCAGCCCTCTTTCCTCGAATACGCAGTATTTT. The chain has TRBV4-2 and TRBJ2-3; no clear D. Trimming took off 4 bases at V and 7 bases at J, with 12 bases between the two ends. Germline-derived CDR1 and CDR2 are LGHNA and YNFKEQ. The CDR3 covers 13 residues.

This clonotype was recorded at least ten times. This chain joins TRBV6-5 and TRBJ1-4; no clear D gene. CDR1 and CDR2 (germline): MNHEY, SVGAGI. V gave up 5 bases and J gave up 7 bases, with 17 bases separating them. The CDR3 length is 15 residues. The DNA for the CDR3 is TGTGCCAGCAGTAACCTGGACGGAGACTCTGAAAAACTGTTTTTT. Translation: CASSNLDGDSEKLFF.

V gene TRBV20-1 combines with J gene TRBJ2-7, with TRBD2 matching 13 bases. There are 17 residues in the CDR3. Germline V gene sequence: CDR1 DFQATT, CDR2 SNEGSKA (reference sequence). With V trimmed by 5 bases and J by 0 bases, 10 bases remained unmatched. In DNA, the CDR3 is TGCAGTGCTCAACGTGGCGGACTAGCGGGGGCCTCCTACGAGCAGTACTTC. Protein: CSAQRGGLAGASYEQYF.

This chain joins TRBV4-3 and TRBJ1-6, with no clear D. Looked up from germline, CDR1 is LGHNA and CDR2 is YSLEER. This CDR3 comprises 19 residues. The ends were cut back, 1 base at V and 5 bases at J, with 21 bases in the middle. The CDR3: CASSQGPMRSRADNSPLHF. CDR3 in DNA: TGCGCCAGCAGCCAAGGCCCAATGCGCTCCCGCGCCGATAATTCACCCCTCCACTTT.

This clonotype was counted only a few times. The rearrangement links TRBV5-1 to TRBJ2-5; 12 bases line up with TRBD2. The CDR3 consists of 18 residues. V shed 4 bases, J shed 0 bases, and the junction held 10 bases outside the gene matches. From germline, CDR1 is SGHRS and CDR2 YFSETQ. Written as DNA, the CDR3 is TGCGCCAGCAGCATTCTAGCGGGGGGGCCGACGGACCAAGAGACCCAGTACTTC. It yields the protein CASSILAGGPTDQETQYF.

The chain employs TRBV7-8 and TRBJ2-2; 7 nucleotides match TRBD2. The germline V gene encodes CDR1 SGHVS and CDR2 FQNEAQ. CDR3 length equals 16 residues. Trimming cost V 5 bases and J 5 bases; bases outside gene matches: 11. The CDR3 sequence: CASSPGVGGATGELFF. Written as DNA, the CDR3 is TGTGCCAGCAGCCCCGGGGTGGGAGGGGCGACCGGGGAGCTGTTTTTT.

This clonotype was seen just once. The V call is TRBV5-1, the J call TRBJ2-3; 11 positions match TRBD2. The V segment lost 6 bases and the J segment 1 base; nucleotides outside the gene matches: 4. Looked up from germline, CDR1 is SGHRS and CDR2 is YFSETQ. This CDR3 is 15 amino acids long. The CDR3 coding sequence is TGCGCCAGCACCCCGACTAGCGGGGGCACAGATACGCAGTATTTT. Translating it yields CASTPTSGGTDTQYF.

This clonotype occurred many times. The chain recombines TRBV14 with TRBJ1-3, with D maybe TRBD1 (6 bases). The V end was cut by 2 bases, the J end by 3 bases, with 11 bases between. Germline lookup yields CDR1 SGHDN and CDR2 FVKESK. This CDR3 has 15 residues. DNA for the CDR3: TGTGCCAGCAGCCAACGGGGGCGGCTTGGAAACACCATATATTTT. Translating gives CASSQRGRLGNTIYF.

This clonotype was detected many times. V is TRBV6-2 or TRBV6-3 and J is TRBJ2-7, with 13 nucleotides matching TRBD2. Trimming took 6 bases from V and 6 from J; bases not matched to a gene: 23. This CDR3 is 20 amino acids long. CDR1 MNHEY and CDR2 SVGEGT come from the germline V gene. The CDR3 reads CASRHRLAGGRFPTGFEQYF. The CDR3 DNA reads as TGTGCCAGCAGACATCGACTAGCGGGGGGCCGTTTCCCGACGGGGTTCGAGCAGTACTTC.

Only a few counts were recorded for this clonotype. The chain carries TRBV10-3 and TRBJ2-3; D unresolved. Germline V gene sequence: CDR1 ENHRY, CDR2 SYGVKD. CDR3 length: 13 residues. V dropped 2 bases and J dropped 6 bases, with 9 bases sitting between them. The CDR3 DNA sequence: TGTGCCATCAGTGAGAAGGACGCCGATACGCAGTATTTT. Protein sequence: CAISEKDADTQYF.